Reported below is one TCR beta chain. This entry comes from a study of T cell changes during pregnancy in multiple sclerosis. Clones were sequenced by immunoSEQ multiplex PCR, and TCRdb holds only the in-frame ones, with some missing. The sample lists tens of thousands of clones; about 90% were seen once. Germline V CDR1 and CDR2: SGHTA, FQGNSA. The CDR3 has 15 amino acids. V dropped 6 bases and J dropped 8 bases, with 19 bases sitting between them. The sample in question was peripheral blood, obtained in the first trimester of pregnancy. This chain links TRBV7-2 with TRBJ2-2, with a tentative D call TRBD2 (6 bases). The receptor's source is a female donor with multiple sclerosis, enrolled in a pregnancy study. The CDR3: CASRLKGGPPGELFF. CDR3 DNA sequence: TGTGCCAGCAGGCTCAAAGGAGGGCCCCCAGGGGAGCTGTTTTTT.